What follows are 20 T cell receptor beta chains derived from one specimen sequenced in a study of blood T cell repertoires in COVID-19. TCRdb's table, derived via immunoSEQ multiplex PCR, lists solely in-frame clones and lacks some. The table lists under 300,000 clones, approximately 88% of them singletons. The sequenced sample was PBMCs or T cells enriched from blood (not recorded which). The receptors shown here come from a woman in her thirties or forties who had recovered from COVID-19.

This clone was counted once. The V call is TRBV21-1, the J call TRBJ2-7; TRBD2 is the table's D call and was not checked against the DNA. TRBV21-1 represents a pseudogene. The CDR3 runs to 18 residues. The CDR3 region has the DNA TGTGCCAGCAGCGTGACCGGGACTAGCGGGAGGCAGTCCTACGAGCAGTACTTC. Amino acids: CASSVTGTSGRQSYEQYF.

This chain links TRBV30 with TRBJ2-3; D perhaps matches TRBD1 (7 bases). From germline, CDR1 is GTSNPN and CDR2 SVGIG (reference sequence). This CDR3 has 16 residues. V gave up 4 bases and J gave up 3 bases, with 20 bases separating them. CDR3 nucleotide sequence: TGTGCCTGGAACGGCGGGACAGCCGGTCGGACAGATACGCAGTATTTT. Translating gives CAWNGGTAGRTDTQYF.

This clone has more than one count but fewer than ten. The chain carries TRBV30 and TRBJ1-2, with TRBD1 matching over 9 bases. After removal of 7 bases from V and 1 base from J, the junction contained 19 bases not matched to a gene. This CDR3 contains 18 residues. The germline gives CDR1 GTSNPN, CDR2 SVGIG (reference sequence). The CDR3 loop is CASPKGGQGSMSNYGYTF. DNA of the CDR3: TGTGCCTCCCCAAAGGGGGGACAGGGCTCCATGAGTAACTATGGCTACACCTTC.

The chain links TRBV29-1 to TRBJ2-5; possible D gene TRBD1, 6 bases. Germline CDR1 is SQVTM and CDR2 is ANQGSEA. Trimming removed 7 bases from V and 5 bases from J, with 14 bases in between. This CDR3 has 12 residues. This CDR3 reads CSAEQGSETQYF. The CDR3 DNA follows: TGCAGCGCCGAACAGGGCTCCGAGACCCAGTACTTC.

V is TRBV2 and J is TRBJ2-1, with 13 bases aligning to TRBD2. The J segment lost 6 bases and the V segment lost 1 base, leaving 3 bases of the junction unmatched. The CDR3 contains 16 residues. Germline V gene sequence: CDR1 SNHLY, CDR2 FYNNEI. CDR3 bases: TGTGCCAGCAGTGAAGGGGGACTAGCGGGGTCCAATGAGCAGTTCTTC. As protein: CASSEGGLAGSNEQFF.

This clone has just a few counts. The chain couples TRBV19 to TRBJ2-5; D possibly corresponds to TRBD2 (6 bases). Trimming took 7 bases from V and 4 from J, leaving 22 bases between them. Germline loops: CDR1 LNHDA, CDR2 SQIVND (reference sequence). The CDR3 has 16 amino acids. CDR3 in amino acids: CASTLTAGPNSETQYF. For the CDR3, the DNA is TGTGCCAGTACCCTCACGGCGGGGCCGAATTCAGAGACCCAGTACTTC.

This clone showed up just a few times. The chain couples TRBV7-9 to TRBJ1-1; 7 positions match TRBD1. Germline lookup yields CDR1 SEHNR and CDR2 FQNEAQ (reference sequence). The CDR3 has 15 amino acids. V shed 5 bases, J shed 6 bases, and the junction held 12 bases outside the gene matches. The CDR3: CASSPRQGRDAEAFF. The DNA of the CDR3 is TGTGCCAGCAGCCCCCGACAGGGACGGGACGCTGAAGCTTTCTTT.

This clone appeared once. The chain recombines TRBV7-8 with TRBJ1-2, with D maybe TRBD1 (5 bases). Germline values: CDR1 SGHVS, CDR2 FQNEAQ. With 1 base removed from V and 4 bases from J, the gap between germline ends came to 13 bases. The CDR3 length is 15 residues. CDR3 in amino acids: CASSLGVSGFYGYTF. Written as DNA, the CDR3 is TGTGCCAGCAGCTTAGGCGTTTCAGGGTTCTATGGCTACACCTTC.

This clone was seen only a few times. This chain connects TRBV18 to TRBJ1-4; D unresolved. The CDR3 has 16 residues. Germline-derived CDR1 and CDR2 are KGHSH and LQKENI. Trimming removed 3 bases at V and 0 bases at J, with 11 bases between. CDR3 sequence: CASSPEGRATNEKLFF. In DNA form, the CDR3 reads TGTGCCAGCTCACCTGAGGGAAGAGCAACTAATGAAAAACTGTTTTTT.

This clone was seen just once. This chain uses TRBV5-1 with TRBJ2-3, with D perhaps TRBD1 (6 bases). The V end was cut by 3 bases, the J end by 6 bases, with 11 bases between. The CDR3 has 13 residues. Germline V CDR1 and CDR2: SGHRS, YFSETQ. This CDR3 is CASSSTGPDTQYF. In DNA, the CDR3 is TGCGCCAGCAGCTCGACAGGACCTGATACGCAGTATTTT.

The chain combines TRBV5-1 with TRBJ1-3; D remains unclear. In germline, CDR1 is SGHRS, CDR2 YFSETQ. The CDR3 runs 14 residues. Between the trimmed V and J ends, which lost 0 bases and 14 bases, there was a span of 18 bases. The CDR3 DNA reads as TGCGCCAGCAGCTTGGAGCCGGAGAGCTCGGAGGTATATTTT. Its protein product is CASSLEPESSEVYF.

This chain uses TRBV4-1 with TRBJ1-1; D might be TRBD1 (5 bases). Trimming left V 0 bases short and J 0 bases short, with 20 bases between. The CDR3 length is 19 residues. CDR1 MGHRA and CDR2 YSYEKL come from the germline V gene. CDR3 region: CASSQEIGSGNRLNTEAFF. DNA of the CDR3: TGCGCCAGCAGCCAAGAAATTGGTTCAGGGAACAGGTTGAACACTGAAGCTTTCTTT.

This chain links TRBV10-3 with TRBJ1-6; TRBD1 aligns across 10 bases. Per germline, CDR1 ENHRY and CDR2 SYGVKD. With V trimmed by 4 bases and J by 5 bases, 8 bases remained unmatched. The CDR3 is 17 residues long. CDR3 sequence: CAISGMGQGRNNSPLHF. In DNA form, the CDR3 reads TGTGCCATCAGTGGGATGGGACAGGGGCGTAATAATTCACCCCTCCACTTT.

The CDR3 protein is CASGRTGLAPSDTDTQYF. The CDR3 DNA reads TGTGCCAGCGGCAGGACAGGATTAGCGCCTTCGGACACAGATACGCAGTATTTT. The chain couples TRBV5-6 to TRBJ2-3, with TRBD1 matching 7 bases. Germline values: CDR1 SGHDT, CDR2 YYEEEE. The CDR3 has 18 amino acids. The junction had 19 bases not matched to a gene; V was cut back by 7 bases and J by 2 bases.

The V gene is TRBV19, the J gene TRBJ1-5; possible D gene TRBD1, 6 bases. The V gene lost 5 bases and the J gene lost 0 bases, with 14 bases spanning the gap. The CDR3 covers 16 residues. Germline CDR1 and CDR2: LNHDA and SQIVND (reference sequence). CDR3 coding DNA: TGTGCCAGTAGTGAACAGGGTCCTTATAGCAATCAGCCCCAGCATTTT. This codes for CASSEQGPYSNQPQHF.

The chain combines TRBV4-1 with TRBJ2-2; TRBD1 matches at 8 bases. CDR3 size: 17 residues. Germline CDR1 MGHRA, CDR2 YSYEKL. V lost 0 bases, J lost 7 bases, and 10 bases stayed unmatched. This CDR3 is CASSQEGQGIYGGELFF. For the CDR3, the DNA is TGCGCCAGCAGCCAAGAAGGACAGGGCATATATGGCGGGGAGCTGTTTTTT.

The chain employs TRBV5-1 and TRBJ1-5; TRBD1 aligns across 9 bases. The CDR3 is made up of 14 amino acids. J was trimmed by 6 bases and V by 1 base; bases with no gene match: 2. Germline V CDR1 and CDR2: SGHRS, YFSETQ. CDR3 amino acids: CASSLTGGVQPQHF. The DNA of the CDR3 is TGCGCCAGCAGCTTGACAGGGGGCGTTCAGCCCCAGCATTTT.

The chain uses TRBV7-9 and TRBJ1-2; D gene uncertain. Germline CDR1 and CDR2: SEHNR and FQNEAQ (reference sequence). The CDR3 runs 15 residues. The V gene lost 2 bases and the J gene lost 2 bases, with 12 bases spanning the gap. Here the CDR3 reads CASSLSGEENYGYTF. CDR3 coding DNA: TGTGCCAGCAGCTTATCGGGAGAGGAGAACTATGGCTACACCTTC.

Here the CDR3 reads CASSSTSGPIRYEQYF. CDR3 sequence (DNA): TGTGCCAGCAGTTCGACTAGCGGGCCTATCAGGTACGAGCAGTACTTC. The rearrangement links TRBV6-2 or TRBV6-3 to TRBJ2-7; 10 bases map to TRBD2. The CDR3 length is 16 residues. The ends lost 4 bases at V and 4 bases at J; junction bases unmatched: 10. Germline lookup yields CDR1 MNHEY and CDR2 SVGEGT.

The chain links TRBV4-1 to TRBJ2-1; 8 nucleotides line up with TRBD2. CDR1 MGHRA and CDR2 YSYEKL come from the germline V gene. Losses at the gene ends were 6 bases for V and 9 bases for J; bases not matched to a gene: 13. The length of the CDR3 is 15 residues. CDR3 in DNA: TGCGCCAGCAGGGGGATCGGGGGGGCCCCCCCTGAGCAGTTCTTC. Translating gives CASRGIGGAPPEQFF.